This T cell receptor beta chain was observed in a study of CDR3 diversity in severe acne. TCRdb reprocessed the PCR reads via MiXCR and lists one record per CDR3 protein. This sample carries around 100,000 distinct CDR3 sequences, 45% to 60% of them seen once, and the ten largest clones take around 12%. The CDR3 contains 12 residues. Trimming stripped 6 bases from V and 8 bases from J, with 11 bases between. The germline CDR1 and CDR2 sequences are SQVTM and ANQGSEA. The sample comprised blood. The clonotype comes from a male donor with acne. The V and J genes are TRBV29-1 and TRBJ1-6; weak D call: TRBD1 (5 bases). The chain's CDR3 is CSVGRGDSPLHF. The CDR3 DNA sequence: TGCAGCGTAGGGCGGGGGGATTCACCCCTCCACTTT. The full variable domain, with the rest looked up from reference TRBV29-1 and TRBJ1-6, is SAVISQKPSRDICQRGTSLTIQCQVDSQVTMMFWYRQQPGQSLTLIATANQGSEATYESGFVIDKFPISRPNLTFSTLTVSNMSPEDSSIYLCSVGRGDSPLHFGNGTRLTVT.